This TCR beta chain comes out of a study of blood T cell repertoires in COVID-19. Study-wide background: Material from acute and convalescent COVID-19 was sourced from the United States, Italy and Spain. PBMCs, B-cell-depleted T cells, or T cells were the source of the cDNA or gDNA that made up the material.

Sequencing used immunoSEQ multiplex PCR; TCRdb keeps in-frame clones, though not all of them. Here the sample spans 200,000 to 250,000 clones, about four fifths being singletons. Deletions cut 1 base from V and 4 bases from J, with 9 bases between. The CDR3 totals 14 residues. Germline CDR1 is MGHRA and CDR2 is YSYEKL. The table lists this clone with a count of one. The receptor was derived from a woman aged 45-60 years with active or convalescent COVID-19. V gene TRBV4-1 combines with J gene TRBJ2-3, with no clear D. The sequenced material came from peripheral blood. CDR3 region: CASSQAGDADTQYF. The CDR3 region has the DNA TGCGCCAGCAGCCAAGCGGGTGATGCAGATACGCAGTATTTT.